A selection of T cell receptor beta chains follows, all from one sample in a study of neurological immune-mediated disorders. TCRdb used MiXCR to reprocess the 5' RACE reads, holding one entry per CDR3 protein. The sample has roughly 57,000 distinct CDR3 sequences; 7% to 9% are singletons. The sample was PBMCs. These receptors all stem from a middle-aged woman in good health. Both conserved end residues are part of each CDR3. D genes are given only for firm matches. Only some rows state a clone size, as once, few, many or a class for expanded clones.

clone_size j_call d_call v_call cdr3_aa cdr3_nt
NA TRBJ2-1 NA TRBV10-3 CAISETRLDNEQFF TGTGCCATCAGTGAAACGAGGCTGGACAATGAGCAGTTCTTC
many TRBJ2-2 TRBD1 TRBV12-3/TRBV12-4 CASTLGDRDAGELFF TGTGCCAGCACCTTAGGGGACAGGGACGCCGGGGAGCTGTTTTTT
many TRBJ1-6 NA TRBV7-2 CASSSGRGPYNSPLHF TGTGCCAGCAGCTCGGGACGGGGTCCCTATAATTCACCCCTCCACTTT
NA TRBJ1-2 TRBD1 TRBV20-1 CSILTGDYGYTF TGCAGCATCTTGACAGGGGACTATGGCTACACCTTC
many TRBJ2-1 NA TRBV6-5 CASSYRGPPLNEQFF TGTGCCAGCAGTTACCGGGGACCACCTCTCAATGAGCAGTTCTTC
many TRBJ2-5 NA TRBV24-1 CATSDQTNRDGKTQYF TGTGCCACCAGTGATCAGACGAACAGGGACGGGAAGACCCAGTACTTC
medium-sized TRBJ2-7 TRBD1 TRBV12-3/TRBV12-4 CASSLPTGHEQYF TGTGCCAGCAGTTTACCGACAGGGCACGAGCAGTACTTC
many TRBJ2-7 NA TRBV2 CASSAPGDSSYEQYF TGTGCCAGCAGCGCCCCAGGGGACTCCTCCTACGAGCAGTACTTC
NA TRBJ1-1 NA TRBV6-5 CASSLQGRAEAFF TGTGCCAGCAGTTTGCAGGGGCGGGCCGAAGCTTTCTTT
once TRBJ2-5 NA TRBV6-1 CASSDGRGETQYF TGTGCCAGCAGTGACGGAAGGGGAGAGACCCAGTACTTC
NA TRBJ1-1 NA TRBV6-2/TRBV6-3 CASSDPGTEAFF TGTGCCAGCAGTGACCCCGGCACTGAAGCTTTCTTT
many TRBJ2-3 NA TRBV5-1 CASSQASTDTQYF TGCGCCAGCAGCCAGGCTAGCACAGATACGCAGTATTTT
many TRBJ2-5 NA TRBV18 CASSPRDTAAETQYF TGTGCCAGCTCACCAAGGGACACCGCCGCAGAGACCCAGTACTTC
NA TRBJ2-5 TRBD1 TRBV3-1 CASSNRDRVVQETQYF TGTGCCAGCAGCAATCGGGACAGGGTGGTCCAAGAGACCCAGTACTTC
many TRBJ1-5 NA TRBV6-2/TRBV6-3 CASSSPGGASNQPQHF TGTGCCAGCAGTTCTCCAGGTGGGGCTAGCAATCAGCCCCAGCATTTT
NA TRBJ2-7 NA TRBV4-3 CASSQGYPPIYEQYF TGCGCCAGCAGCCAAGGTTACCCTCCGATCTACGAGCAGTACTTC
NA TRBJ2-4 TRBD1 TRBV6-6 CASSTSIRQGADIQYF TGTGCCAGTAGCACCTCAATCCGTCAGGGGGCCGACATTCAGTACTTC
many TRBJ2-7 TRBD2 TRBV6-5 CASSYSGGRAVEQYF TGTGCCAGCAGTTACTCAGGCGGGAGGGCCGTCGAGCAGTACTTC
many TRBJ2-3 NA TRBV2 CASSDSQGRADTQYF TGTGCCAGCAGTGATTCTCAGGGGAGGGCAGATACGCAGTATTTT